Here is one T cell receptor (beta chain) with its context. Antigen specificity is unknown. The protocol was immunoSEQ multiplex PCR, while the TCRdb copy is restricted to in-frame clones and leaves out a portion. This repertoire shows 150,000 to 200,000 clones, approximately 68% found once; its top ten account for roughly 12%. This record belongs to a study of cytotoxic CD8 clonotypes in ibrutinib-treated CLL. The study, taken as a whole, reports: Public clonotypes were seen rarely and were contracted or stable on treatment. Clonality increased at ibrutinib response, then returned toward baseline at progression.

The receptor comes from a human donor with chronic lymphocytic leukemia. Sequences were derived from PBMCs, sampled after 24 months of ibrutinib treatment.

CDR3 DNA sequence: TGTGCCAGCGGCCCAGAGACCCAGTACTTC. This encodes CASGPETQYF. This chain uses TRBV6-1 with TRBJ2-5; D remains unclear. Trimming removed 8 bases from V and 4 bases from J, with 5 bases in between. Germline CDR1 reads MNHNS; CDR2 reads SASEGT. The CDR3 totals 10 residues.